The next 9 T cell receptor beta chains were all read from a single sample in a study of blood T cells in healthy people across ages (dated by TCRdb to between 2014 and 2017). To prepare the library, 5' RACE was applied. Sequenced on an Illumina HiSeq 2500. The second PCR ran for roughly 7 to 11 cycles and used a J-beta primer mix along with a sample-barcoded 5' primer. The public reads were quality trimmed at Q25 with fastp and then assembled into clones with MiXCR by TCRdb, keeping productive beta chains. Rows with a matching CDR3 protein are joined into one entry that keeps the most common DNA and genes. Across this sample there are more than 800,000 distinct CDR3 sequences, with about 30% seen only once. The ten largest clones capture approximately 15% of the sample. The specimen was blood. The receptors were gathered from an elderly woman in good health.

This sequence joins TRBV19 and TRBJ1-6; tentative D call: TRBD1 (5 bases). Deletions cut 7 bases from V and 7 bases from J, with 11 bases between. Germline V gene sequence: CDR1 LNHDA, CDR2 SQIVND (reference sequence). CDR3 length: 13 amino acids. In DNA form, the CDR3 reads TGTGCCAGTAAAGAGACAGCAAATTCACCCCTCCACTTT. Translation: CASKETANSPLHF.

The CDR3 nucleotides read TGTGCCAGCAGTAGCGTGGGAGCAGATACGCAGTATTTT. It specifies CASSSVGADTQYF. The chain joins TRBV12-3 or TRBV12-4 to TRBJ2-3, with D perhaps matching TRBD2 (5 bases). The CDR3 is 13 amino acids. V lost 5 bases and J 4 bases, leaving 10 bases between the germline ends.

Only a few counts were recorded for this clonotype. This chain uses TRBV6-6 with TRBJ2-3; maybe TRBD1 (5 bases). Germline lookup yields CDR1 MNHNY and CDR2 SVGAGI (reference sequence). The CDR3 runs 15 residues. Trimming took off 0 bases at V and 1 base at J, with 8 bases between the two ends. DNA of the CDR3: TGTGCCAGCAGTTACTCGATGGGGCGCACAGATACGCAGTATTTT. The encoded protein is CASSYSMGRTDTQYF.

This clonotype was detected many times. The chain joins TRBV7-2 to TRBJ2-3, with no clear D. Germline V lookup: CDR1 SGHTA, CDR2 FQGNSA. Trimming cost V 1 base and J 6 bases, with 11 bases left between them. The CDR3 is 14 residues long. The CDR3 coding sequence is TGTGCCAGCAGCTTAGGGGGTAGCCTGGATACGCAGTATTTT. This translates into CASSLGGSLDTQYF.

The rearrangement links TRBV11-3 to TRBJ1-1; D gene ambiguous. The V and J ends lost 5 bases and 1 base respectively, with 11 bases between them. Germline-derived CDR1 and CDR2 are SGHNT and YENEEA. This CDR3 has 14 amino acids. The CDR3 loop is CASSGLLANTEAFF. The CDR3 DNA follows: TGTGCCAGCAGCGGCCTACTGGCGAACACTGAAGCTTTCTTT.

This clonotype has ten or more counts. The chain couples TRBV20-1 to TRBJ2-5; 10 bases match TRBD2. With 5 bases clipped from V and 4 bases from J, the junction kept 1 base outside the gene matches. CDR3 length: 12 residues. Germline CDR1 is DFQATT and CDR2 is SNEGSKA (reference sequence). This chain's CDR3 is CSAWTSGETQYF. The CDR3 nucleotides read TGCAGTGCTTGGACTAGCGGAGAGACCCAGTACTTC.

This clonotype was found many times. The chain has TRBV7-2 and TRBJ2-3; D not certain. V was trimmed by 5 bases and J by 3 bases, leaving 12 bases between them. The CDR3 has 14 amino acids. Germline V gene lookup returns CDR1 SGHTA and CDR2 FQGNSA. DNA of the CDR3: TGTGCCAGCAGCCCACTTCTCGGAACAGATACGCAGTATTTT. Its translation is CASSPLLGTDTQYF.

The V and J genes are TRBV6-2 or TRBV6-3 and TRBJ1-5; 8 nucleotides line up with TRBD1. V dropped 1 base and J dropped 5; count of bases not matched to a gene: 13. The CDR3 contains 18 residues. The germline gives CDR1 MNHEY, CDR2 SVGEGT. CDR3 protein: CASSYLYRGRMGYQPQHF. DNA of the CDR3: TGTGCCAGCAGTTACTTATACAGGGGGAGAATGGGCTATCAGCCCCAGCATTTT.

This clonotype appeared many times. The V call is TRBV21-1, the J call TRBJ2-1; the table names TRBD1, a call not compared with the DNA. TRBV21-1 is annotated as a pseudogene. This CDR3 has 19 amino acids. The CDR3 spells CASSNSQRRFRTAWVEQFF. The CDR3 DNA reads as TGTGCCAGCAGCAATTCTCAAAGGAGGTTTCGGACAGCCTGGGTTGAGCAGTTCTTC.